This TCR beta chain was obtained from a study of blood T cell repertoires in COVID-19. Study-level background: The United States, Italy and Spain were the sources of the acute and convalescent COVID-19 samples. From T cells, B-cell-depleted T cells, or PBMCs came the material, which was cDNA or gDNA.

Germline V CDR1 and CDR2: DFQATT, SNEGSKA (reference sequence). The germline V and J ends were trimmed by 3 bases and 1 base, with 14 bases remaining between them. This CDR3 has 15 amino acids. In its sample, this clone was seen once. This table comes from immunoSEQ multiplex PCR, and its TCRdb copy is limited to in-frame clones, with some not included. This table holds 140,000 to 150,000 clones, roughly 80% found once. The material sequenced was peripheral blood. The TCR was taken from a man between 65 and 85 years old who had recovered from COVID-19. The genes are TRBV20-1 and TRBJ2-3; possible D gene TRBD2, 7 bases. Written as DNA, the CDR3 is TGCAGTGCTAGTAGGGGGGGCTCGGGCACAGATACGCAGTATTTT. It encodes CSASRGGSGTDTQYF.